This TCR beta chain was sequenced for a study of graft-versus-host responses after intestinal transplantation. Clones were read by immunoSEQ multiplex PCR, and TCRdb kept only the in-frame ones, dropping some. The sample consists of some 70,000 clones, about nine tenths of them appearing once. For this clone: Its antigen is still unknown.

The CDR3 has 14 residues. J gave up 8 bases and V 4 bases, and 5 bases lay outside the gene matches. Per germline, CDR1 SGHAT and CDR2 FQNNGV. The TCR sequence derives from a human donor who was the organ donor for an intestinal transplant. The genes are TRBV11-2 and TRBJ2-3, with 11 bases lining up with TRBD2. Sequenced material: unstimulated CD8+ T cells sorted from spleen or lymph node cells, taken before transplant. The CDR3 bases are TGTGCCAGCAGCTCGCTAGCGGGGGGAATTACGCAGTATTTT. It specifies CASSSLAGGITQYF.